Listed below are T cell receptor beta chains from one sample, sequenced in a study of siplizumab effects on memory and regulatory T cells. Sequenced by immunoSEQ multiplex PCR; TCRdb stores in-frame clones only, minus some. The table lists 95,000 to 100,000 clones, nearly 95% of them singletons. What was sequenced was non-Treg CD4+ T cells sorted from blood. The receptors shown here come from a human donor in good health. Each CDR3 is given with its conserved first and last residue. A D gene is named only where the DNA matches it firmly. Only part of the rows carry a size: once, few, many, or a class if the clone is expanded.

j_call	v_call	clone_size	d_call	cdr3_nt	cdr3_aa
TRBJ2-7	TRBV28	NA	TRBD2	TGTGCCAGCAGTTTAACAGTTGGTAGCGGGAGCTACGAGCAGTACTTC	CASSLTVGSGSYEQYF
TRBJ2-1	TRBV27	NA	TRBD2	TGTGCCAGCAAAAAGACTAGCGGGATCCCCAATGAGCAGTTCTTC	CASKKTSGIPNEQFF
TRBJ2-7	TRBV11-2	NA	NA	TGTGCCAGCAGCTTCACAGTCGGGACACCTTACGCAGAGCAGTACTTC	CASSFTVGTPYAEQYF
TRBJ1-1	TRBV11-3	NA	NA	TGTGCCAGCAGTACCTTGGACAGCACTGAAGCTTTCTTT	CASSTLDSTEAFF
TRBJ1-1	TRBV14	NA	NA	TGTGCCAGCAGCCAAGCATATGGGTGGGGAGAGAACACTGAAGCTTTCTTT	CASSQAYGWGENTEAFF
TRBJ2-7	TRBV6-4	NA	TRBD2	TGTGCCAGCAGTGACTCAAATAAGCGTAGCGGGGCTAGCTCCTACGAGCAGTACTTC	CASSDSNKRSGASSYEQYF
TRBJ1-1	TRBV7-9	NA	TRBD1	TGTGCCAGCAGCCCCGACAGGGGTGGGTTGAACACTGAAGCTTTCTTT	CASSPDRGGLNTEAFF
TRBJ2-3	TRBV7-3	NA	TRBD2	TGTGCCAGCAGCAACAGCGGGAGGCCCACAGATACGCAGTATTTT	CASSNSGRPTDTQYF
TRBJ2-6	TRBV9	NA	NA	TGTGCCAGCAGCGTAGGGACAGCTGGGGCCAACGTCCTGACTTTC	CASSVGTAGANVLTF
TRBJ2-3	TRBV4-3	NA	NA	TGCGCCAGCAGCCAATTCAAAGGAGCGGTAGCAGATACGCAGTATTTT	CASSQFKGAVADTQYF
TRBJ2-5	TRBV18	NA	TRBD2	TGTGCCGGCTCACCCGGCGGGAGGGCCCGAGAGACCCAGTACTTC	CAGSPGGRARETQYF
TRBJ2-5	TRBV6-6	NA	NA	TGTGCCAGCAGTTATCCTCCGGGGCAAGAGACCCAGTACTTC	CASSYPPGQETQYF
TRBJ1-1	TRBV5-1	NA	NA	TGCGCCAGCAGCTTGAGGGTCCAGGACTCAAACACTGAAGCTTTCTTT	CASSLRVQDSNTEAFF
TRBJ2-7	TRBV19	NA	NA	TGTGCCAGTAGTACACTAGTTGGGTACGAGCAGTACTTC	CASSTLVGYEQYF
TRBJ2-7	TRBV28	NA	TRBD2	TGTGCCAGCAGTCCCGCGGGGCTAGCGGGGAACGAGCAGTACTTC	CASSPAGLAGNEQYF
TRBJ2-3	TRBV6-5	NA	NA	TGTGCCAGCAGGTCCAGCGGGACAGATACGCAGTATTTT	CASRSSGTDTQYF
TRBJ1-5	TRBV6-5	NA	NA	TGTGCCAGCAAAAGGGGACTGTATAGCAATCAGCCCCAGCATTTT	CASKRGLYSNQPQHF
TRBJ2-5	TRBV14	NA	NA	TGTGCCAGCAGCCTCCGGGGCGATCAAGGAGAGACCCAGTACTTC	CASSLRGDQGETQYF
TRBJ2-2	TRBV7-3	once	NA	TGTGCCAGCAGCTTAAAACTGGGAGTGAACACCGGGGAGCTGTTTTTT	CASSLKLGVNTGELFF
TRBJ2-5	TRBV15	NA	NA	TGTGCCACCAGCAGAGATATGGCAGTCCAAGAGACCCAGTACTTC	CATSRDMAVQETQYF
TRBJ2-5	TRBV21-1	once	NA	TGTGCCAGCAGCAAGGGGAAGGGGACATTGGAAGAGACCCAGTACTTC	CASSKGKGTLEETQYF
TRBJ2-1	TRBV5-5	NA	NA	TGTGCCAGCAGCACCCAGGGCACCGGGAGCGATGAGCAGTTCTTC	CASSTQGTGSDEQFF
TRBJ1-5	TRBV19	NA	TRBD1	TGTGCCAGTAGTTCCAACAGGGGGAGCAATCAGCCCCAGCATTTT	CASSSNRGSNQPQHF
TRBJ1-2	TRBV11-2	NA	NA	TGTGCCAGCAGCTTAGGAGGTCAGGGGCTTAACTATGGCTACACCTTC	CASSLGGQGLNYGYTF